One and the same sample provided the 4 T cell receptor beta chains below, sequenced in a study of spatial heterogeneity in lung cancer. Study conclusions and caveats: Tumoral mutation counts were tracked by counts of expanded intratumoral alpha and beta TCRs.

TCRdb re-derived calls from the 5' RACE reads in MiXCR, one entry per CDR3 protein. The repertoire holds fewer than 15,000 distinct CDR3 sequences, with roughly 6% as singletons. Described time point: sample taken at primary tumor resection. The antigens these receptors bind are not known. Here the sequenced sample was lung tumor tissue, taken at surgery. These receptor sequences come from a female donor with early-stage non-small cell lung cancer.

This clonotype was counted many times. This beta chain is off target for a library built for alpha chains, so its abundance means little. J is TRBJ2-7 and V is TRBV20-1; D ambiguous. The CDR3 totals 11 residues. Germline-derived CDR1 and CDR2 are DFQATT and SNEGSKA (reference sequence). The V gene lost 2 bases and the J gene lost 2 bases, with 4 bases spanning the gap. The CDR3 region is CSARHTYEQYF. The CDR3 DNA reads TGCAGTGCTAGACATACCTACGAGCAGTACTTC.

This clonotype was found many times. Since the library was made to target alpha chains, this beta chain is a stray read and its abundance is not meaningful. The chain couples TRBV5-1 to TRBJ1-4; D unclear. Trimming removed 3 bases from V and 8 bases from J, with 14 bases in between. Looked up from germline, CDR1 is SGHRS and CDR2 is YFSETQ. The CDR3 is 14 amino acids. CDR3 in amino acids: CASSSVTEGEKLFF. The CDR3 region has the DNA TGCGCCAGCAGCTCTGTGACGGAAGGGGAAAAACTGTTTTTT. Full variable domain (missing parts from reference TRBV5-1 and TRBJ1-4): KAGVTQTPRYLIKTRGQQVTLSCSPISGHRSVSWYQQTPGQGLQFLFEYFSETQRNKGNFPGRFSGRQFSNSRSEMNVSTLELGDSALYLCASSSVTEGEKLFFGSGTQLSVL.

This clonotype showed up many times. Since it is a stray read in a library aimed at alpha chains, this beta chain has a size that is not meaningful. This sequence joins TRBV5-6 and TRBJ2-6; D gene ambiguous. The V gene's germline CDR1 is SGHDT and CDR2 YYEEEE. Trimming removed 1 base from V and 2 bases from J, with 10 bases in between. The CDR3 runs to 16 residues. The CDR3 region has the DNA TGTGCCAGCAGCTTGATGGACCGGACTGGGGCCAACGTCCTGACTTTC. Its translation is CASSLMDRTGANVLTF.

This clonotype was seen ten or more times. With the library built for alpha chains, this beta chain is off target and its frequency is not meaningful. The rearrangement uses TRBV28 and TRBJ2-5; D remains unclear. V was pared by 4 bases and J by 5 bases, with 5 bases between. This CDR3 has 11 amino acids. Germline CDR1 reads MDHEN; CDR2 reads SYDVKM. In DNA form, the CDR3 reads TGTGCCAGCAGTTCCGGTGAGACCCAGTACTTC. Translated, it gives CASSSGETQYF. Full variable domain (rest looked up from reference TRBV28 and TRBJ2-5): DVKVTQSSRYLVKRTGEKVFLECVQDMDHENMFWYRQDPGLGLRLIYFSYDVKMKEKGDIPEGYSVSREKKERFSLILESASTNQTSMYLCASSSGETQYFGPGTRLLVL.